The clone carrying this T cell receptor (beta chain) was seen ten or more times. Its target is not known. The data were taken from a study of beta chain features in type 1 diabetes. Study-wide results and caveats: A moderate, significant TCRB CDR3 shortening appeared in type 1 diabetes across four CD4+ subsets. Cells with high TCR expression could be over-represented by cDNA sequencing. Resolution of whether HLA type affects TCRB rearrangement was not achieved here.

TCRB transcripts that were expressed got sequenced, as all of the isolated RNA had been reverse transcribed. Measured with immunoSEQ multiplex PCR; TCRdb has only the in-frame clones, and not every one. The sample contains 500,000 to 800,000 clones, roughly 12% of which appear only once. This CDR3 has 13 amino acids. The V end was cut by 8 bases, the J end by 6 bases, with 14 bases between. Cells sorted by CD45RO/CCR7/CD25/CD127/CD95/CD27 comprised CD4+ naive, central memory, regulatory and stem cell-like memory cells. This TCR derives from a man aged 30 to 39 with type 1 diabetes. The V call is TRBV23-1, the J call TRBJ2-4, with D unclear. TRBV23-1 is filed as an ORF, its function uncertain. Sequenced input: naive CD4+ T cells from blood. CDR3 in DNA: TGCGCCAGCCTCAAGGGCGTTCGAAACATTCAGTACTTC. Protein sequence: CASLKGVRNIQYF.